This record covers a single TCR beta chain. The target of this receptor is not known. No quality values exist for individual bases; no much larger clone is one base distant. TCRbeta CDR3 regions were amplified from genomic DNA by means of the immunoSEQ Assay, a bias-controlled multiplex PCR. Under the source paper's analysis protocol: The number of nucleated cells in each sample was estimated from the amplification of reference gene primers within the assay. To quantify the absolute abundance of each unique TCRbeta CDR3 rearrangement, sequence reads were collapsed and filtered. Productive Simpson clonality was computed per sample as the square root of Simpson's diversity index over productive rearrangements. TCRdb retrieved this table from immuneACCESS and kept in-frame rearrangements only. Not all clones are present; in checked studies, unresolved V genes account for under half, and no reason is known for the remainder. The V and J calls and the clone size are those of that table, but D and trimming were determined from the DNA. The sample records over 600,000 clones, about 87% of which are singletons. Of the sample, 0.2% to 0.3% is held by the ten largest clones.

The collaborating institutions used their own protocols to collect whole blood in K2EDTA tubes. Collaborator samples were shipped for TCRbeta analysis as frozen whole blood, isolated PBMCs, or DNA extracted from either sample type. V is clipped by 1 base and J by 8 bases, and the sequence between their germline boundaries is 13 bases long. The germline V gene (reference sequence) supplies CDR1 SGHNT and CDR2 YYREEE. The CDR3 spans 14 residues, from the cysteine through the phenylalanine. Of the read, only the CDR3 DNA is kept; its 42 bases are in frame from base 1. This sample is part of a study of blood T cell repertoires in COVID-19 (TCRdb year 2020). Regarding the complete study: Samples covering the acute and convalescent phases of COVID-19 were provided by collaborators in the United States, Italy and Spain. The material from the prospective study consisted of cDNA or gDNA derived from T cells, B-cell-depleted T cells, or PBMCs. The dataset comprised deeply sampled blood TCRbeta repertoires from subjects exposed to, actively infected with, or recovered from COVID-19. The repertoires were made available in a free public database intended to serve as a resource for research on the immune response to SARS-CoV-2. Samples were obtained from the ongoing ImmuneRACE study (first 160 participants) and from 950 to 1,500 subjects provided by 6 global collaborators. A de-identified subject ID, COVID-19 status, age in years and sex were almost always included in the sample metadata. Where available, HLA class I and class II types were taken from metadata supplied by the sample provider and were not determined by assay-based typing. The research as a whole found: The quantity of clinical and demographic metadata differed by source and by participant and was supplied without curation.

The rearrangement combines TRBV5-4 with TRBJ1-5; the D gene is unclear. The material sequenced was peripheral blood. The receptor was derived from a young woman with acute or convalescent COVID-19. The nucleotide sequence is TGTGCCAGCAGCTTGTCACAACCGCAGGAGCCCCAGCATTTT. Its protein product is CASSLSQPQEPQHF.